This T cell receptor (beta chain) originates from a study of cytomegalovirus exposure and HLA in healthy donors. Study details: HLA-typed donors contributed about 85 million unique TCRs, which were held in an early data release. Study-wide points: A prior analysis recorded that most TCR beta V segments were productive about 87% or about 30% of the time. Later work associated around 18,000 TCR beta sequences with HLA alleles at 0.05 false discovery rate. In the analysis, some V segments, TRBV6-2 and TRBV6-3 included, were excluded as indistinguishable.

Researchers ran the PCR with 60 Vbeta and 13 Jbeta primers. Some clones are missing from TCRdb's copy, which holds only in-frame ones; the method was immunoSEQ multiplex PCR. The sample contains over 100,000 clones, roughly three fifths of which appear only once. The CDR3 covers 15 residues. The V gene's germline CDR1 is MDHEN and CDR2 SYDVKM. Remarks on this clone: Its antigen is as yet unknown.

The chain is built from TRBV28 and TRBJ2-5; 9 bases are shared with TRBD1. The J call may be faulty, since TRBJ2-7 better matches the DNA end. Sequenced: PBMCs. The source of this sequence is a woman between 35 and 50 years old in good health and CMV-seropositive. CDR3 in amino acids: CASSPMGTGLYEQYF. The CDR3 DNA reads TGTGCCAGCAGTCCCATGGGGACAGGGTTATACGAGCAGTACTTC.